This T cell receptor beta chain was captured by sequencing in a study of T cells expressing NK-cell markers. Turning to the study itself: Sorted CD3+CD56-NKG2C+, CD3+CD56+NKG2C- and CD3+CD56+NKG2C+ T cells were the source of the TCR beta repertoires.

Germline CDR1 and CDR2: SQVTM and ANQGSEA. The CDR3 is 14 amino acids. Study-wide points: Whether the expanded NKG2C+ T cell clones recognized HCMV remained unclear.

In regard to this clonotype: Its specificity is unknown.

5'RACE template switching with UMIs generated TCR beta cDNA. No DNA is given; TCRdb re-called the 5' RACE reads and lists each CDR3 protein once. This sample's clone table lists over 150,000 distinct CDR3 sequences. The sequencing input was blood T cells: a sorted CD56 or NKG2C T cell subset, CD4+ or CD8+ T cells, or bulk PBMC T cells (not recorded which). The chain uses TRBV29-1 and TRBJ2-3. The receptor comes from a woman in her fifties or sixties in good health. CDR3 sequence reads: CSVERQSAADTQYF.